Listed below are T cell receptor beta chains from one sample, sequenced in a study of long-term antiretroviral therapy in people with HIV. Only in-frame clones appear in the TCRdb table, and some are missing; sequencing was by immunoSEQ multiplex PCR. The sample has about 25,000 clones, about 77% seen once. This specimen consisted of unsorted PBMCs, obtained 0.5 years after starting antiretroviral therapy. These TCRs come from a woman in her thirties or forties with HIV. Both conserved end residues are part of each CDR3. Each record gives: clone size, J gene, D gene, V gene, CDR3 DNA, CDR3 protein. A D gene is named only where the DNA matches it firmly. Clone size is given for some rows only: seen once, a few or many times, or a class if the clone is expanded.

NA | TRBJ2-1 | NA | TRBV28 | TGTGCCATCACAGGGTATGGAGACAATGAGCAGTTCTTC | CAITGYGDNEQFF
NA | TRBJ2-2 | NA | TRBV5-6 | TGTGCCAGCAGCGGGTGGGGTGAGCGGGCGAACACCGGGGAGCTGTTTTTT | CASSGWGERANTGELFF
NA | TRBJ1-4 | TRBD1 | TRBV18 | TGTGCCAGCTCACGACCGGGACAGGGGGATGAAAAACTGTTTTTT | CASSRPGQGDEKLFF
few | TRBJ1-2 | NA | TRBV7-3 | TGTGCCAGCAGCACCCACCCTTTGGGGGGTGGCTACACCTTC | CASSTHPLGGGYTF
NA | TRBJ2-3 | TRBD2 | TRBV5-6 | TGTGCCAGCAGCTTGGCACTAGCGGGGGGGCCATCAGATACGCAGTATTTT | CASSLALAGGPSDTQYF
few | TRBJ1-2 | TRBD1 | TRBV6-5 | TGTGCCAGCAGTCCTACAGGGGGCTTTGGCTACACCTTC | CASSPTGGFGYTF
NA | TRBJ2-7 | NA | TRBV7-2 | TGTGCCAGCAGCTTAGTAATGGCGGGGGCAGGCGAGCAGTACTTC | CASSLVMAGAGEQYF
NA | TRBJ1-1 | TRBD1 | TRBV5-1 | TGCGCCAGCAGCGCAGACAGGGCTGCTGAAGCTTTCTTT | CASSADRAAEAFF
few | TRBJ2-1 | NA | TRBV4-3 | TGCGCCAGCAGCTCCGCCCGGGACTTAATCTACAATGAGCAGTTCTTC | CASSSARDLIYNEQFF
NA | TRBJ1-1 | NA | TRBV27 | TGTGCCAGCAGTTCCCAACAGGGAGTGAACACTGAAGCTTTCTTT | CASSSQQGVNTEAFF
NA | TRBJ1-2 | NA | TRBV13 | TGTGCCAGCAGCTCCGGGCCTTATGGCTACACCTTC | CASSSGPYGYTF
NA | TRBJ1-1 | NA | TRBV7-2 | TGTGCCAGCAGCTTAGCGAGTCAGGGAGGCACTGAAGCTTTCTTT | CASSLASQGGTEAFF
NA | TRBJ2-1 | NA | TRBV30 | TGTGCCTGGAGTGGTATACAGGGCCCAATGGTTGGCGACAATGAGCAGTTCTTC | CAWSGIQGPMVGDNEQFF
once | TRBJ2-5 | NA | TRBV30 | TGTGCCTGGGGAGCGCCGCGCTACCAAGAGACCCAGTACTTC | CAWGAPRYQETQYF
once | TRBJ1-5 | NA | TRBV28 | TGTGCCAGCATGGACCATCAGCCCCAGCATTTT | CASMDHQPQHF
NA | TRBJ1-4 | NA | TRBV4-1 | TGCGCCAGCAGCCTCCGAACCTCAACTAATGAAAAACTGTTTTTT | CASSLRTSTNEKLFF
NA | TRBJ1-2 | TRBD1 | TRBV2 | TGTGCCAGCAGCCCCCCGGGACAGGGTAGCGGCTACACCTTC | CASSPPGQGSGYTF
NA | TRBJ2-2 | NA | TRBV19 | TGTGCCAGTGGGAACAGGGTTAACGGGGAGCTGTTTTTT | CASGNRVNGELFF
NA | TRBJ1-2 | TRBD1 | TRBV28 | TGTGCCAGCAATCCAGGACAGGTGACTAACTATGGCTACACCTTC | CASNPGQVTNYGYTF
NA | TRBJ2-6 | TRBD2 | TRBV7-9 | TGTGCCAGCAGGGCTAGCGGCTCTGGGGCCAACGTCCTGACTTTC | CASRASGSGANVLTF